The clone carrying this TCR beta chain was counted a few times. With 4 bases clipped from V and 7 bases from J, the junction kept 11 bases outside the gene matches. From germline, CDR1 is KGHSH and CDR2 LQKENI. This CDR3 is built from 16 residues. Original processing notes: Reference gene primer amplification in the assay estimated nucleated cell counts. Using immunoSEQ multiplex PCR, the repertoire was profiled, and TCRdb retains in-frame clones only, with some absent. The V and J calls and clone size are taken from that table; D and trimming were inferred from the DNA. The repertoire has about 270,000 clones, 88% of them found once; the top ten carry approximately 1.2%. This sample was taken from a study of blood T cell repertoires in COVID-19. Recruitment covered some 25 US areas and drew participants whose ages spanned roughly 18 to 90 years.

This sequence originates from a woman aged 40 to 50 with acute COVID-19. This chain joins TRBV18 and TRBJ2-7, with TRBD1 identical over 12 bases. Sequencing input: PBMCs or T cells enriched from blood (not recorded which). The CDR3 spells CASSLDPGQGAFEQYV. The CDR3 bases are TGTGCCAGCTCACTTGATCCGGGACAGGGGGCGTTTGAGCAGTACGTC.